Shown below are 32 T cell receptor beta chains from a single sample sequenced in a study of siplizumab effects on memory and regulatory T cells. Sequencing was performed with immunoSEQ multiplex PCR; in TCRdb, only in-frame clones are kept and a portion is missing. Among some 65,000 clones listed, 88% were seen once. The specimen was Tregs sorted from blood. Receptors were obtained from a human donor in good health.

This clone was counted once. The genes are TRBV5-6 and TRBJ2-3, with D uncertain. CDR1 SGHDT and CDR2 YYEEEE come from the germline V gene. With 4 bases removed from V and 3 bases from J, the gap between germline ends came to 9 bases. CDR3 length equals 13 residues. The CDR3 nucleotides are TGTGCCAGCAGCCGAGCCTCGACAGATACGCAGTATTTT. Translation: CASSRASTDTQYF.

V is TRBV19 and J is TRBJ1-1; no firm D call. Germline CDR1 is LNHDA and CDR2 is SQIVND (reference sequence). Trimming stripped 3 bases from V and 2 bases from J, with 7 bases between. The CDR3 consists of 13 residues. The CDR3 nucleotides read TGTGCCAGTAGTATCCGGGCCAACACTGAAGCTTTCTTT. Protein sequence: CASSIRANTEAFF.

V and J are TRBV10-2 and TRBJ1-1; D not resolved. Germline V CDR1 and CDR2: WSHSY, SAAADI. The CDR3 has 12 residues. V was cut by 2 bases and J by 1 base, with 2 bases left in between. The CDR3 protein is CASSEGNTEAFF. The DNA of the CDR3 is TGCGCCAGCAGTGAGGGGAACACTGAAGCTTTCTTT.

The chain joins TRBV20-1 to TRBJ2-3; D gene ambiguous. Trimming left V 6 bases short and J 6 bases short, with 10 bases between. This CDR3 has 11 residues. From germline, CDR1 is DFQATT and CDR2 SNEGSKA (reference sequence). The CDR3 spells CSALAPDTQYF. The CDR3 coding sequence is TGCAGTGCCCTGGCCCCCGATACGCAGTATTTT.

The chain links TRBV15 to TRBJ2-1, with D maybe TRBD2 (5 bases). Trimming shortened V by 4 bases and J by 9 bases, and 10 bases separated the two germline ends. Germline V gives CDR1 LNHNV, CDR2 YYDKDF (reference sequence). This CDR3 is 12 amino acids long. The CDR3 is CATSKERVEQFF. Here the CDR3 DNA reads TGTGCCACCAGCAAAGAGAGGGTTGAGCAGTTCTTC.

This chain links TRBV6-5 with TRBJ1-2, with D possibly TRBD1 on 5 matching bases. V lost 10 bases, J lost 6 bases, and 18 bases lay in between. The germline V gene has CDR1 MNHEY and CDR2 SVGAGI. The CDR3 extends over 13 amino acids. The CDR3 DNA reads TGTGCCACCCAGAGGGGATCCGGCAATGGCTACACCTTC. Translation gives CATQRGSGNGYTF.

The rearrangement joins TRBV5-4 to TRBJ1-2; TRBD1 might be the D (6 bases). This CDR3 has 12 amino acids. Per the germline V gene, CDR1 is SGHNT and CDR2 is YYREEE (reference sequence). CDR3 protein: CATKSGAEGYTF. The CDR3 DNA reads as TGTGCTACGAAGTCAGGGGCAGAAGGCTACACCTTC.

CDR3 protein: CASSYSREQFF. CDR3 coding DNA: TGTGCCAGCAGTTACTCGAGGGAGCAGTTCTTC. The chain couples TRBV6-6 to TRBJ2-1; D gene uncertain. The CDR3 extends over 11 amino acids. The V gene lost 0 bases and the J gene lost 10 bases, with 4 bases spanning the gap. Germline CDR1 reads MNHNY; CDR2 reads SVGAGI (reference sequence).

This CDR3 reads CASSLADSRGDTQYF. CDR3 nucleotides: TGCGCCAGCAGCTTGGCCGACAGCCGCGGAGATACGCAGTATTTT. The V gene is TRBV5-1, the J gene TRBJ2-3; weak D call: TRBD1 (5 bases). CDR1 and CDR2 from the germline V gene are SGHRS and YFSETQ. V lost 0 bases and J 5 bases, leaving 13 bases between the germline ends. This CDR3 contains 15 residues.

The gene calls are TRBV28 and TRBJ2-7; no reliable D call. The germline V gene has CDR1 MDHEN and CDR2 SYDVKM. V dropped 6 bases and J dropped 3 bases, with 6 bases sitting between them. The CDR3 has 11 residues. CDR3: CASRDLYEQYF. In DNA, the CDR3 is TGTGCCAGCAGGGACCTCTACGAGCAGTACTTC.

This chain connects TRBV6-5 to TRBJ2-5; TRBD2 agrees at 8 bases. With 2 bases clipped from V and 2 bases from J, the junction kept 4 bases outside the gene matches. CDR1 and CDR2 from the germline V gene are MNHEY and SVGAGI. The CDR3 sequence is 15 residues long. CDR3 in DNA: TGTGCCAGCAGTTACGAGTTAGCGGGACAAGAGACCCAGTACTTC. This gives the protein CASSYELAGQETQYF.

The chain joins TRBV7-8 to TRBJ2-1; 8 bases fit TRBD2. This CDR3 comprises 17 residues. V shed 3 bases, J shed 4 bases, and the junction held 11 bases outside the gene matches. CDR1 is SGHVS and CDR2 is FQNEAQ in the germline V gene. CDR3 sequence: CASSLRESGRVYNEQFF. The CDR3 coding sequence is TGTGCCAGCAGCTTGCGAGAGAGCGGGAGAGTATACAATGAGCAGTTCTTC.

The genes are TRBV9 and TRBJ1-3, with 8 positions matching TRBD1. Looked up from germline, CDR1 is SGDLS and CDR2 is YYNGEE. After removal of 4 bases from V and 2 bases from J, the junction contained 5 bases not matched to a gene. The CDR3 sequence is 15 residues long. DNA for the CDR3: TGTGCCAGCAGCCCCACAGGGGGAGCTGGAAACACCATATATTTT. This codes for CASSPTGGAGNTIYF.

The rearrangement uses TRBV21-1 and TRBJ2-3; TRBD1 was called by the table and not checked on the DNA. TRBV21-1 counts as a pseudogene. CDR3 length: 15 amino acids. The CDR3 DNA is TGTGCCAGCAGCAAAGATCGTCCTCCAGGGGATACGCAGTATTTT. Its translation is CASSKDRPPGDTQYF.

The genes are TRBV27 and TRBJ2-2; D gene ambiguous. The CDR3 runs 13 residues. The V gene's germline CDR1 is MNHEY and CDR2 SMNVEV (reference sequence). V was cut by 2 bases and J by 3 bases, with 4 bases left in between. This chain's CDR3 is CASSLRDTGELFF. CDR3 DNA sequence: TGTGCCAGCAGTTTACGGGACACCGGGGAGCTGTTTTTT.

This clone came up a few times. The rearrangement uses TRBV28 and TRBJ1-2; TRBD1 is a possible D gene (5 bases). The length of the CDR3 is 12 residues. Germline V CDR1 and CDR2: MDHEN, SYDVKM. Trimming took off 4 bases at V and 8 bases at J, with 11 bases between the two ends. DNA for the CDR3: TGTGCCAGCAGTTGGGGCCGACAAGGCTACACCTTC. Translating it yields CASSWGRQGYTF.

In regard to this clone: Distinct nucleotide sequences in the sample also encode this CDR3. The V and J genes are TRBV2 and TRBJ2-7; D remains unclear. V was clipped by 1 base and J by 6 bases, with 4 bases between them. The CDR3 consists of 11 residues. CDR1 and CDR2 from the germline V gene are SNHLY and FYNNEI. CDR3: CASSEGSEQYF. CDR3 bases: TGTGCCAGCAGTGAAGGATCCGAGCAGTACTTC.

The V and J genes are TRBV5-4 and TRBJ1-2; the D is unclear. Between the trimmed V and J ends, which lost 1 base and 1 base, there was a span of 5 bases. The CDR3 has 13 residues. From germline, CDR1 is SGHNT and CDR2 YYREEE (reference sequence). In DNA form, the CDR3 reads TGTGCCAGCAGCTTGTCAGTTAACTATGGCTACACCTTC. Encoded protein: CASSLSVNYGYTF.

The V gene is TRBV4-3, the J gene TRBJ2-1; 7 bases are shared with TRBD1. The J segment lost 2 bases and the V segment lost 0 bases, leaving 4 bases of the junction unmatched. The CDR3 spans 16 residues. CDR1 is LGHNA and CDR2 is YSLEER in the germline V gene. CDR3 sequence (DNA): TGCGCCAGCAGCCAAGAAACGACAGGGACCTACAATGAGCAGTTCTTC. Translation: CASSQETTGTYNEQFF.

The genes are TRBV27 and TRBJ2-7; weak D call: TRBD2 (6 bases). CDR3 size: 16 residues. Trimming removed 5 bases from V and 0 bases from J, with 17 bases in between. In germline, CDR1 is MNHEY, CDR2 SMNVEV (reference sequence). CDR3 sequence (DNA): TGTGCCAGCAGTCCCAACGACAGCGGGTACTCCTACGAGCAGTACTTC. Its protein product is CASSPNDSGYSYEQYF.

The chain links TRBV10-3 to TRBJ2-7; D is unclear. Per the germline V gene, CDR1 is ENHRY and CDR2 is SYGVKD. The germline V and J ends were trimmed by 7 bases and 2 bases, with 6 bases remaining between them. This CDR3 contains 11 residues. The CDR3 region is CAINPAYEQYF. CDR3 bases: TGTGCCATCAATCCGGCCTACGAGCAGTACTTC.

J is TRBJ1-1 and V is TRBV7-9; 8 bases are a match to TRBD1. With 4 bases clipped from V and 4 bases from J, the junction kept 5 bases outside the gene matches. The germline V gene has CDR1 SEHNR and CDR2 FQNEAQ (reference sequence). The length of the CDR3 is 14 residues. The CDR3 loop reads CASSSNRGSTEAFF. CDR3 in DNA: TGTGCCAGCAGCTCGAACAGGGGGTCCACTGAAGCTTTCTTT.

The CDR3 DNA follows: TGTGCCAGCAGCTGGGGTCCCGGGACAGGGTCGGACACTGAAGCTTTCTTT. Its translation: CASSWGPGTGSDTEAFF. The rearrangement joins TRBV5-5 to TRBJ1-1; the match to TRBD1 covers 9 bases. CDR3 length: 17 residues. V was clipped by 3 bases and J by 3 bases; unmatched bases: 12. Germline CDR1 and CDR2: SGHKS and YYEKEE (reference sequence).

A single count supports this clone. The chain carries TRBV5-1 and TRBJ2-1; tentatively, D is TRBD1 (5 bases). CDR3 size: 15 residues. Trimming took 4 bases from V and 8 from J, leaving 19 bases between them. Germline CDR1 SGHRS, CDR2 YFSETQ. The CDR3 reads CASSPTDRPLDEQFF. DNA of the CDR3: TGCGCCAGCAGCCCCACAGACAGACCTTTGGATGAGCAGTTCTTC.

On this clone itself: Sequence at one end of the junction differs from germline and may be a read error. The chain has TRBV6-5 and TRBJ1-2, with TRBD1 as a possible D gene (5 bases). The CDR3 covers 14 residues. CDR1 MNHEY and CDR2 SVGAGI come from the germline V gene. The CDR3 DNA follows: TGTGCCAACAGTTACTCGGCGACAGCCTATGGCTACACCTTC. Protein product: CANSYSATAYGYTF.

J is TRBJ1-1 and V is TRBV29-1; perhaps TRBD1 as D (6 bases). The germline V gene has CDR1 SQVTM and CDR2 ANQGSEA. With 1 base removed from V and 7 bases from J, the gap between germline ends came to 10 bases. The CDR3 length is 12 residues. Here the CDR3 reads CSVEVGGLEAFF. CDR3 DNA sequence: TGCAGCGTTGAAGTAGGGGGACTTGAAGCTTTCTTT.

The gene calls are TRBV7-9 and TRBJ2-3, with TRBD2 identical over 13 bases. The V gene end was trimmed by 4 bases and the J gene end by 6 bases; junction bases not matched to a gene: 4. Germline V gene lookup returns CDR1 SEHNR and CDR2 FQNEAQ (reference sequence). This CDR3 contains 15 residues. The CDR3 DNA reads TGTGCCAGCAGCTGGGGGACTAGCGGGGCGGATACGCAGTATTTT. It codes for CASSWGTSGADTQYF.

The J gene is TRBJ1-2, the V gene TRBV4-2, with D uncertain. V lost 3 bases to trimming and J lost 2 bases, with 13 bases between them. The germline CDR1 and CDR2 sequences are LGHNA and YNFKEQ. The CDR3 has 15 residues. The CDR3, as DNA: TGTGCCAGCAGCCAGGACTCCTCGGGAAACTATGGCTACACCTTC. It encodes CASSQDSSGNYGYTF.

The rearrangement uses TRBV27 and TRBJ2-1; 8 nucleotides match TRBD2. Germline lookup yields CDR1 MNHEY and CDR2 SMNVEV (reference sequence). The CDR3 covers 15 residues. Trimming at V came to 7 bases and at J to 8 bases, leaving 13 bases not matched to a gene. CDR3 DNA: TGTGCCAGCACCCGGACTAGCCTCTGGGTCGATGAGCAGTTCTTC. Protein sequence: CASTRTSLWVDEQFF.

This clone was seen just once. The rearrangement links TRBV19 to TRBJ1-5; unclear D gene. CDR1 and CDR2 from the germline V gene are LNHDA and SQIVND (reference sequence). Trimming took off 6 bases at V and 4 bases at J, with 7 bases between the two ends. CDR3 length equals 12 residues. The CDR3 here is CASRGRNQPQHF. The CDR3 DNA reads as TGTGCCAGTAGAGGACGGAATCAGCCCCAGCATTTT.

The V call is TRBV19, the J call TRBJ1-4; a possible D gene is TRBD1 (5 bases). There are 15 residues in the CDR3. V lost 1 base and J 5 bases, leaving 11 bases between the germline ends. Germline loops: CDR1 LNHDA, CDR2 SQIVND (reference sequence). CDR3: CASSIAGTANEKLFF. In DNA form, the CDR3 reads TGTGCCAGTAGTATAGCAGGGACGGCGAATGAAAAACTGTTTTTT.

The rearrangement joins TRBV18 to TRBJ2-6; possibly TRBD1 for D (6 bases). CDR3 length equals 16 residues. From germline, CDR1 is KGHSH and CDR2 LQKENI. Trimming stripped 2 bases from V and 2 bases from J, with 10 bases between. The CDR3 reads CASSPKQGTGANVLTF. For the CDR3, the DNA is TGTGCCAGCTCACCAAAACAGGGAACTGGGGCCAACGTCCTGACTTTC.